This T cell receptor beta chain originates from a study of graft-versus-host responses after intestinal transplantation. Study conclusions and caveats: The marrow of recipients harbored GvH clones, and ileum or blood showed some of them first.

The repertoire was sequenced with immunoSEQ multiplex PCR; TCRdb's copy has only in-frame clones and lacks some. The sample has roughly 39,000 clones; 90% to 95% are singletons. Looked up from germline, CDR1 is SGHKS and CDR2 is YYEKEE (reference sequence). V lost 4 bases to trimming and J lost 4 bases; unmatched junction nucleotides: 6. This CDR3 contains 16 residues. In regard to this clone: Its antigen is unknown.

The rearrangement uses TRBV5-5 and TRBJ1-5; 12 bases agree with TRBD1. This TCR came from a human donor who was the organ donor for an intestinal transplant. The sample here was unstimulated CD8+ T cells sorted from spleen or lymph node cells, taken before transplant. The CDR3 DNA sequence: TGTGCCAGCAGCAGCGGGACAGGGGGCCGTAATCAGCCCCAGCATTTT. Translated, it gives CASSSGTGGRNQPQHF.